These 5 T cell receptor beta chains were all obtained from the same sample, sequenced in a study of long-term antiretroviral therapy in people with HIV. An immunoSEQ assay, version v3.0, was performed at survey level. Sequencing used immunoSEQ multiplex PCR; TCRdb keeps in-frame clones, though not all of them. The data show around 15,000 clones, approximately 95% seen once. The sequencing here drew on unsorted PBMCs, taken 10 to 13 years after starting antiretroviral therapy. These receptors were taken from a man aged 25 to 45 with HIV.

CDR3 amino acids: CASSAGDSRGFSNQPQHF. As DNA, the CDR3 is TGTGCCAGCAGTGCCGGGGACAGCAGGGGATTTAGCAATCAGCCCCAGCATTTT. The V gene is TRBV6-1, the J gene TRBJ1-5; 7 bases line up with TRBD1. The CDR3 is made up of 18 amino acids. Germline CDR1 reads MNHNS; CDR2 reads SASEGT. With 4 bases clipped from V and 0 bases from J, the junction kept 12 bases outside the gene matches.

J is TRBJ1-2 and V is TRBV9; the D gene is possibly TRBD1 (5 bases). Germline loops: CDR1 SGDLS, CDR2 YYNGEE. The CDR3 has 14 amino acids. Trimming shortened V by 3 bases and J by 8 bases, and 17 bases separated the two germline ends. The CDR3 here is CASSGRGGHRGYTF. CDR3 nucleotides: TGTGCCAGCAGCGGGAGGGGAGGGCATCGCGGCTACACCTTC.

The rearrangement links TRBV27 to TRBJ1-2; 7 bases are a match to TRBD1. V shed 3 bases, J shed 8 bases, and the junction held 6 bases outside the gene matches. The CDR3 sequence is 13 residues long. CDR1 and CDR2 (germline): MNHEY, SMNVEV (reference sequence). The CDR3 DNA is TGTGCCAGCAGTTTGGAGGGGGCGAGAGGCTACACCTTC. Amino acids: CASSLEGARGYTF.

The V call is TRBV4-1, the J call TRBJ2-1; 11 positions match TRBD2. The V gene's germline CDR1 is MGHRA and CDR2 YSYEKL. V shed 1 base and J 5 bases; nucleotides not matched to a gene: 7. There are 17 residues in the CDR3. CDR3 residues: CASSQVRTSGGHNEQFF. The CDR3 DNA follows: TGCGCCAGCAGCCAAGTCCGAACTAGCGGGGGACACAATGAGCAGTTCTTC.

V is TRBV5-4 and J is TRBJ2-3; the match to TRBD1 covers 10 bases. The ends lost 5 bases at V and 5 bases at J; junction bases unmatched: 8. This CDR3 comprises 15 residues. CDR1 is SGHNT, CDR2 YYREEE, per germline (reference sequence). CDR3 DNA sequence: TGTGCCAGCAGTCGGGACAGGGGATTGGGAGATACGCAGTATTTT. Protein: CASSRDRGLGDTQYF.